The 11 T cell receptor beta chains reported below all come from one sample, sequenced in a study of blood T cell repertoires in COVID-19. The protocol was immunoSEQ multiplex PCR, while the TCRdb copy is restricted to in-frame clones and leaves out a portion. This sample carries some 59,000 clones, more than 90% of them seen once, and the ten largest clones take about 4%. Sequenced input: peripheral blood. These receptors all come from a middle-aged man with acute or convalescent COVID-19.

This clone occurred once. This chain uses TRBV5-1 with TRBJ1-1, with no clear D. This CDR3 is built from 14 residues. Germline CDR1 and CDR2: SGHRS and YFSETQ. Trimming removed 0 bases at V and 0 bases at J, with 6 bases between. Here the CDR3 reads CASSLGTVNTEAFF. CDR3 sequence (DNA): TGCGCCAGCAGCTTGGGAACAGTGAACACTGAAGCTTTCTTT.

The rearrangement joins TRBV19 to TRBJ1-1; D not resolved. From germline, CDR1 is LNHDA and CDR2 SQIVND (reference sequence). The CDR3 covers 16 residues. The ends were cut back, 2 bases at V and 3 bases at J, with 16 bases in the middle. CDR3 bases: TGTGCCAGTAGTATACTAACTCCTTCTCGGGACACTGAAGCTTTCTTT. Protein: CASSILTPSRDTEAFF. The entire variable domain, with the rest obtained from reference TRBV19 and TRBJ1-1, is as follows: DGGITQSPKYLFRKEGQNVTLSCEQNLNHDAMYWYRQDPGQGLRLIYYSQIVNDFQKGDIAEGYSVSREKKESFPLTVTSAQKNPTAFYLCASSILTPSRDTEAFFGQGTRLTVV.

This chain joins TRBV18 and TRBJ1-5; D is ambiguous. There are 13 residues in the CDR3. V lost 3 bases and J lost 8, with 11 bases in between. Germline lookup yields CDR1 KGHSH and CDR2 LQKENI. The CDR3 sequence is CASSPGLEEPQHF. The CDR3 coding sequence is TGTGCCAGCTCACCCGGGTTAGAGGAGCCCCAGCATTTT.

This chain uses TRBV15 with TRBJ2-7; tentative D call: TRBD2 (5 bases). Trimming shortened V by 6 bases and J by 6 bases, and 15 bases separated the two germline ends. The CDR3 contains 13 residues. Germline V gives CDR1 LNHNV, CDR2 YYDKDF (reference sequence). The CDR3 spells CATRAQGGGEQYF. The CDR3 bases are TGTGCCACCAGAGCCCAAGGAGGTGGCGAGCAGTACTTC.

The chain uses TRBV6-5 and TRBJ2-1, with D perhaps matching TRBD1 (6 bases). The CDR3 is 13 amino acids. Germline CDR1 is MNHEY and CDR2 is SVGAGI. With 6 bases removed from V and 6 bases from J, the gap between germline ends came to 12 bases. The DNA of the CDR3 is TGTGCCAGCAGCTCGTCAGGGGTCAATGAGCAGTTCTTC. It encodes CASSSSGVNEQFF.

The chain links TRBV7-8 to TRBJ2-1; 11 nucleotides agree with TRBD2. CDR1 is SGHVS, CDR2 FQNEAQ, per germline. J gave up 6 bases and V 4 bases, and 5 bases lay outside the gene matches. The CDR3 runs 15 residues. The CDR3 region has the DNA TGTGCCAGCAGCTCCGGGACTAGCGGCGGCAATGAGCAGTTCTTC. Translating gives CASSSGTSGGNEQFF.

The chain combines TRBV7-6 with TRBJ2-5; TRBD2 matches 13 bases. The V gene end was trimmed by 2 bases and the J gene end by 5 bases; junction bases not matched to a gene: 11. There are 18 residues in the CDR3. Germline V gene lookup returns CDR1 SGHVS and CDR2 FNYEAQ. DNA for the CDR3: TGTGCCAGCAGCTTAAGGGGTGGGACTAGCGGGATTCTGGAGACCCAGTACTTC. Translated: CASSLRGGTSGILETQYF. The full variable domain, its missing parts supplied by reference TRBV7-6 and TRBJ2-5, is GAGVSQSPRYKVTKRGQDVALRCDPISGHVSLYWYRQALGQGPEFLTYFNYEAQQDKSGLPNDRFSAERPEGSISTLTIQRTEQRDSAMYRCASSLRGGTSGILETQYFGPGTRLLVL.

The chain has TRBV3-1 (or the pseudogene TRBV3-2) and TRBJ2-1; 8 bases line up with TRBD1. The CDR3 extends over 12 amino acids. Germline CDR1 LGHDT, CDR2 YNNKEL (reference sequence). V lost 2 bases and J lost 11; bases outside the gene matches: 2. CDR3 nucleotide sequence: TGTGCCAGCAGCCAACAGGGGGCGAAGCAGTTCTTC. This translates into CASSQQGAKQFF.

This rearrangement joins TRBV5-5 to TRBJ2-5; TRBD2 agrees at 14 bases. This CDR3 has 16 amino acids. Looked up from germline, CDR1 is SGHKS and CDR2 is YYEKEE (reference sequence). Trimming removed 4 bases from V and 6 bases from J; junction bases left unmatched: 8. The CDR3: CASSAGTSGSVKTQYF. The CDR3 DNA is TGTGCCAGCAGCGCCGGGACTAGCGGGAGTGTAAAGACCCAGTACTTC.

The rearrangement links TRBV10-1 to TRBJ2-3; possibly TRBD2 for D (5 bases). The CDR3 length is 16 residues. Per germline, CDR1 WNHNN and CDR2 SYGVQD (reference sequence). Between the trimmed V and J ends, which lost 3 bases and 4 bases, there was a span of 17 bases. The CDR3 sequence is CASSDPQTSGADTQYF. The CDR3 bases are TGCGCCAGCAGTGACCCCCAGACTTCCGGGGCAGATACGCAGTATTTT.

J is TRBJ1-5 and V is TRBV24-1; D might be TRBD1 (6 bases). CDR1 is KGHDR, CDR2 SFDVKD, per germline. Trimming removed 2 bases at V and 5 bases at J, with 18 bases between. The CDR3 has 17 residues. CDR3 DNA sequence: TGTGCCACCAGTGATTCCCGTACAGGGCCGATTCATCAGCCCCAGCATTTT. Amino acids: CATSDSRTGPIHQPQHF.